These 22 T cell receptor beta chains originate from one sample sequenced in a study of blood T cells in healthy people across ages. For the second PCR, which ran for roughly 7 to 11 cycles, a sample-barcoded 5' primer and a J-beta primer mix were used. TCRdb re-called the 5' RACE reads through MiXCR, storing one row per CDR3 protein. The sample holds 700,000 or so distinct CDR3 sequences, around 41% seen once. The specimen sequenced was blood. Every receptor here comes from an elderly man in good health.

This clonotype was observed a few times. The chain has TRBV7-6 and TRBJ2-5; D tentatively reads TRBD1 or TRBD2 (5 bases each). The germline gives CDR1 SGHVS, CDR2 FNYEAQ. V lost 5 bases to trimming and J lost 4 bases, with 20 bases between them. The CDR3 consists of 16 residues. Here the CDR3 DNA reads TGTGCCAGCAGCACGCCGGGGCTACCCCCCCCAGAGACCCAGTACTTC. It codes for CASSTPGLPPPETQYF.

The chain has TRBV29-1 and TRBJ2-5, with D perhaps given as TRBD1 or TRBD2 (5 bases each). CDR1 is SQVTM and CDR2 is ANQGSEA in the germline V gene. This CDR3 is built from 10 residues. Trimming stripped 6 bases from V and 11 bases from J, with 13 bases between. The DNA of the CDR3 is TGCAGCGTGCCGCAGGGAGAGCAGTACTTC. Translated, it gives CSVPQGEQYF.

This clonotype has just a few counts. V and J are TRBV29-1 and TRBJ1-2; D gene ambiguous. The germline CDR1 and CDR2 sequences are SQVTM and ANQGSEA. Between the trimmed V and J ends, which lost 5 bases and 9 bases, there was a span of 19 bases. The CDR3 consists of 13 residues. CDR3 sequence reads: CSVIEDGRFSYTF. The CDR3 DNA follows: TGCAGCGTTATTGAAGATGGCCGGTTTAGCTACACCTTC.

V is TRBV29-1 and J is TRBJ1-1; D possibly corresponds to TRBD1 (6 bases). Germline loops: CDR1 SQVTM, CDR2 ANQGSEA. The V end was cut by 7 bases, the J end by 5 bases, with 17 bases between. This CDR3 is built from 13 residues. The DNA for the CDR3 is TGCAGCGGAGAACAGGGAGGAGGGACTGAAGCTTTCTTT. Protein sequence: CSGEQGGGTEAFF.

CDR3 DNA: TGTGCCAGCAGTGAAGTAGCCACAGGGGGTGGCACAGATACGCAGTATTTT. This translates into CASSEVATGGGTDTQYF. The chain links TRBV6-1 to TRBJ2-3; 8 bases are a match to TRBD1. The CDR3 has 17 amino acids. The V and J ends lost 1 base and 1 base, in that order; junction bases with no gene match: 7. CDR1 and CDR2 (germline): MNHNS, SASEGT.

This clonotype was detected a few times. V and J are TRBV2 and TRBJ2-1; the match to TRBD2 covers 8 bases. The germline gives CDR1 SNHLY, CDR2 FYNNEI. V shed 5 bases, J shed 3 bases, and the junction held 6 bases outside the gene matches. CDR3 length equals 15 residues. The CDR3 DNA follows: TGTGCCAGCAGTAAATCCGGGACTAGCTACAATGAGCAGTTCTTC. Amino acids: CASSKSGTSYNEQFF.

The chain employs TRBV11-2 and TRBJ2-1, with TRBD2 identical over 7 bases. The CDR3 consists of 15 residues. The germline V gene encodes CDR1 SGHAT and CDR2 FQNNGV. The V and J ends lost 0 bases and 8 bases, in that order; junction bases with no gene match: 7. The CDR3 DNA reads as TGTGCCAGCAGCTTAGATCGGGGAGGGAGCCATGAGCAGTTCTTC. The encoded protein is CASSLDRGGSHEQFF.

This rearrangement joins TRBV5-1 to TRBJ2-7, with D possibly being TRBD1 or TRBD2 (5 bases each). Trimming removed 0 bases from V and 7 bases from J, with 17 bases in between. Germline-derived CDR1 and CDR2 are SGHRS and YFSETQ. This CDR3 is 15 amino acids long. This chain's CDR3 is CASSLDGGVEGEQYF. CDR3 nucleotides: TGCGCCAGCAGCTTGGATGGGGGAGTAGAGGGTGAGCAGTACTTC.

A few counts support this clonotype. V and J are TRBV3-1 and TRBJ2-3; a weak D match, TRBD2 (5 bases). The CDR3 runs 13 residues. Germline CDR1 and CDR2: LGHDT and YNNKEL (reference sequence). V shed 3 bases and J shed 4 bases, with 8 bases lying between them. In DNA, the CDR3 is TGTGCCAGCAGCCAGCGGGCCGCAGATACGCAGTATTTT. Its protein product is CASSQRAADTQYF.

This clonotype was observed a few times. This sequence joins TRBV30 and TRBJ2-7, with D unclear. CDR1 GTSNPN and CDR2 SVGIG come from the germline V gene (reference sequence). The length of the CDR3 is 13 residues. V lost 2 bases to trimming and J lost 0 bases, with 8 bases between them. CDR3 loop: CAWSTPNSYEQYF. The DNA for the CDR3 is TGTGCCTGGAGTACCCCGAACTCCTACGAGCAGTACTTC.

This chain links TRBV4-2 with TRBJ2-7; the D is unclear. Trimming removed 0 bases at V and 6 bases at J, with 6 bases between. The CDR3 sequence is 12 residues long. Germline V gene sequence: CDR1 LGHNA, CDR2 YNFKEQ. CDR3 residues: CASSQDLVEQYF. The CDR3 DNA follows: TGTGCCAGCAGCCAAGATCTCGTCGAGCAGTACTTC.

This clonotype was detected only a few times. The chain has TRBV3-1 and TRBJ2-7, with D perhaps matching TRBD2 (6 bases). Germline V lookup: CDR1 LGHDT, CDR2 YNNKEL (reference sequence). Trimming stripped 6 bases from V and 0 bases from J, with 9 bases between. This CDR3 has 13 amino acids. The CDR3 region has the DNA TGTGCCAGCAGGCGGGGTAGCTCCTACGAGCAGTACTTC. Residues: CASRRGSSYEQYF.

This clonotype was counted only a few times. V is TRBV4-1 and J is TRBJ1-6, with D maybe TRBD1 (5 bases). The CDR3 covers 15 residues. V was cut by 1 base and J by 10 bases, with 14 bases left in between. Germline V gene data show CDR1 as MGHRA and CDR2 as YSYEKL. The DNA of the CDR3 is TGCGCCAGCAGCCAAGGAGACAGTAGTCGGTCACCCCTCCACTTT. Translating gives CASSQGDSSRSPLHF.

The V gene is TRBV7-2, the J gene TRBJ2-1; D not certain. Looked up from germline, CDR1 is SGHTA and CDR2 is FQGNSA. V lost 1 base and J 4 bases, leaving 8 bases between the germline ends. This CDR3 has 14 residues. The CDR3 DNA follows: TGTGCCAGCAGCTTAGGGACCACGTACAATGAGCAGTTCTTC. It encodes CASSLGTTYNEQFF.

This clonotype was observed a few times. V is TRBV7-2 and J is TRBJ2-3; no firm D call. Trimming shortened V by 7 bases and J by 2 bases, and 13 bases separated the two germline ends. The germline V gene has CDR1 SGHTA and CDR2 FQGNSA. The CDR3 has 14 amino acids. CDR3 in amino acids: CASTVMGFTDTQYF. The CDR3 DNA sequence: TGTGCCAGCACCGTAATGGGTTTCACAGATACGCAGTATTTT.

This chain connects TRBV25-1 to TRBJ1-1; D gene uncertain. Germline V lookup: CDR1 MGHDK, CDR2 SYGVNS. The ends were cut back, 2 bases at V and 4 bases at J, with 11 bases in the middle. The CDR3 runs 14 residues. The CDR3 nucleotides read TGTGCCAGCAGTGAACGCGGACGCTTCACTGAAGCTTTCTTT. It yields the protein CASSERGRFTEAFF. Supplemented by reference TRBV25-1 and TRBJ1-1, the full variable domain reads EADIYQTPRYLVIGTGKKITLECSQTMGHDKMYWYQQDPGMELHLIHYSYGVNSTEKGDLSSESTVSRIRTEHFPLTLESARPSHTSQYLCASSERGRFTEAFFGQGTRLTVV.

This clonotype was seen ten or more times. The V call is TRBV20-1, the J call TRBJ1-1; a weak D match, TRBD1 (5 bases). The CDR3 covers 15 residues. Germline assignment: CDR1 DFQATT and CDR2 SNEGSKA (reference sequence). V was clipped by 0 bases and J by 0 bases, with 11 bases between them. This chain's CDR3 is CSARDLRAMNTEAFF. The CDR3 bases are TGCAGTGCTAGAGATCTCAGGGCAATGAACACTGAAGCTTTCTTT.

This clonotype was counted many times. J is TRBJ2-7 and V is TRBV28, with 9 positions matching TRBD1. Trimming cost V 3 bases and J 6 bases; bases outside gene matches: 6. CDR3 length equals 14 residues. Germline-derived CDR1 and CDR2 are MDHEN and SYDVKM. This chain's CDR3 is CASSLGTGRLEQYF. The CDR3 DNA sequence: TGTGCCAGCAGTTTGGGGACAGGGAGGCTCGAGCAGTACTTC.

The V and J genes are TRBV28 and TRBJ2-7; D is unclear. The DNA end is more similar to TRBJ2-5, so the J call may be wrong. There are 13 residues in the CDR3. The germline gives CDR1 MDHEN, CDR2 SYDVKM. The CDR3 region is CASSGPDRKTQYF. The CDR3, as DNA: TGTGCCAGCAGTGGTCCGGATCGGAAGACCCAGTACTTC.

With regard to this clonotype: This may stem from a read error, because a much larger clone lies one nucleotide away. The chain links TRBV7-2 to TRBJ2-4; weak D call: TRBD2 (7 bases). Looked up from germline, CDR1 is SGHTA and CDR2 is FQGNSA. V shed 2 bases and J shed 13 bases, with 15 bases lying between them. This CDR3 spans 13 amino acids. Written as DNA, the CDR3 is TGTGCCAGCAGCTTAAACAGGGACTACGGGCAGTACTTC. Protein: CASSLNRDYGQYF.

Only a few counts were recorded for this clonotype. The CDR3 coding sequence is TGCAGTGCTAGAGGAGACTCCCCGGTGGACACAGATACGCAGTATTTT. Translation gives CSARGDSPVDTDTQYF. The chain combines TRBV20-1 with TRBJ2-3; the D is unclear. Germline V lookup: CDR1 DFQATT, CDR2 SNEGSKA (reference sequence). Trimming stripped 1 base from V and 2 bases from J, with 16 bases between. The CDR3 loop spans 16 amino acids.

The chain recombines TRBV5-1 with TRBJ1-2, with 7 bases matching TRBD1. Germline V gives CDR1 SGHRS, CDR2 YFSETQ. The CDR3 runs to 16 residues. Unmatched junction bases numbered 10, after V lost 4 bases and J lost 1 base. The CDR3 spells CASSRDSGEGNYGYTF. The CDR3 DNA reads TGCGCCAGCAGCAGGGACAGCGGGGAAGGTAACTATGGCTACACCTTC.